This TCR beta chain was sequenced during a study of regulatory T cells in long-lasting Graves disease. Study information: Graves' patients, newly diagnosed, had taken antithyroid drugs under 3 months.

This clonotype was seen more than once but under ten times. Antigen specificity is unknown. As to time point: newly diagnosed GD, antithyroid drugs for less than 3 months. TCR sequences were obtained from RNA taken from PBMCs. Whole-study results and caveats: Persistent Graves' patients showed less TCR diversity than newly diagnosed ones.

Libraries of TCR beta came from iRepertoire HTBI primers plus Arm-PCR of CDR3 regions. TCRdb re-analysed the multiplex PCR reads in MiXCR, keeping a single row per CDR3 protein. The table lists over 500,000 distinct CDR3 sequences, more than 15% of them singletons. CDR3 length equals 16 residues. Trimming took 4 bases from V and 4 from J; bases not matched to a gene: 7. Germline CDR1 reads MNHGY; CDR2 reads SVAAGI. These same records also appear under a second study, on T cells in Graves' hyperthyroidism and ophthalmopathy.

Sequences were derived from peripheral blood mononuclear cells (PBMCs), sampled at new diagnosis, from a patient treated with antithyroid drugs. The chain uses TRBV6-9 and TRBJ2-2; 9 bases line up with TRBD2. The TCR sequence derives from a man between 18 and 29 years old with Graves disease. In DNA, the CDR3 is TGTGCCAGCAGTTCCTCTATAGCGGGAGCCACCGGGGAGCTGTTTTTT. Translating gives CASSSSIAGATGELFF.